This T cell receptor beta chain comes out of a study of T-cell reconstitution after alpha-beta-depleted transplantation in children. Study conclusions and caveats: Expanded graft clones, several hundred of them, were reportedly the source of alpha-beta T cells about two months after transplant.

In regard to this clonotype: Its antigen is currently unknown.

Unique molecular identifiers were used in preparing the TCRbeta library. TCRdb fed the PCR reads into MiXCR, producing one record per CDR3 protein. The sample includes around 420,000 distinct CDR3 sequences, under 20% of them seen just once. With 11 bases removed from V and 0 bases from J, the gap between germline ends came to 20 bases. Germline-derived CDR1 and CDR2 are ENHRY and SYGVKD. The CDR3 length is 15 residues. The sequencing used PBMCs, mostly from graft donor cells, collected 360 days after TCRalphabeta/CD19-depleted stem cell transplant. This chain joins TRBV10-3 and TRBJ2-7, with D hard to call. This TCR derives from a boy in the first two years of life who had a stem cell transplant for Wiskott-Aldrich syndrome, so the T cells may come from the graft donor. In DNA, the CDR3 is TGTGCCTCTCGCCCCTACGCGCGAACCTCCTACGAGCAGTACTTC. Its protein is CASRPYARTSYEQYF.